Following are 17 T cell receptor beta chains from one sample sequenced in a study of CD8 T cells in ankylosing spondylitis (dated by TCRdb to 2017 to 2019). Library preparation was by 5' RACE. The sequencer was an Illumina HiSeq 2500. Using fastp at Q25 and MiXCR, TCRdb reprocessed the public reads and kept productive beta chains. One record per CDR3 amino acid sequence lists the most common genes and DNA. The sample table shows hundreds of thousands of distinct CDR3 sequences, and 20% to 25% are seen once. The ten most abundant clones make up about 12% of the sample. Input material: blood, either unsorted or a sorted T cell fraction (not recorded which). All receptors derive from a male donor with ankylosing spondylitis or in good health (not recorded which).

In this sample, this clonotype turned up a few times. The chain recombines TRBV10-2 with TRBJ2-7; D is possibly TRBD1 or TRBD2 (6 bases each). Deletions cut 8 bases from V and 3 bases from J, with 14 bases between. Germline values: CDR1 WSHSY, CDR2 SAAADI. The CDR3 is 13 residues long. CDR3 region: CASGLGGLYEQYF. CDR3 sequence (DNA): TGCGCCAGCGGTCTGGGGGGCCTCTACGAGCAGTACTTC.

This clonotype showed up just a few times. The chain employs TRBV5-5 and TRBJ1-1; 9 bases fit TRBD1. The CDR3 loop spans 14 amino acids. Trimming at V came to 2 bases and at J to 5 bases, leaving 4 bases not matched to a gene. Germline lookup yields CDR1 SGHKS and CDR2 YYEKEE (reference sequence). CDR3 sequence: CASSLWTGETEAFF. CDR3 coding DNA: TGTGCCAGCAGCTTATGGACAGGGGAGACTGAAGCTTTCTTT.

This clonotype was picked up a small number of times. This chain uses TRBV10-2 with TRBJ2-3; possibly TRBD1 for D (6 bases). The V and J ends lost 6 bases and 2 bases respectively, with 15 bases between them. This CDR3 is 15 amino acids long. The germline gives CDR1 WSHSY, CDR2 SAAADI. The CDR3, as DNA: TGCGCCAGCAGGTTCTCAGGGGCCCCCACAGATACGCAGTATTTT. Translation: CASRFSGAPTDTQYF.

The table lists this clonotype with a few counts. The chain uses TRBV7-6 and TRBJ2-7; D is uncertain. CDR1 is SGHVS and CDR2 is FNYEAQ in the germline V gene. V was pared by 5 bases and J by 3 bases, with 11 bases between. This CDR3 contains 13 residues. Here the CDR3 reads CASSPVLSYEQYF. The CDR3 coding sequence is TGTGCCAGCAGCCCCGTACTCAGCTACGAGCAGTACTTC.

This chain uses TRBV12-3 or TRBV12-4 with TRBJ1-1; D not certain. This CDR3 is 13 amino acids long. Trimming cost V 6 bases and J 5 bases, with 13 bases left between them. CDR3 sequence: CASSPLPGTEAFF. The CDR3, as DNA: TGTGCCAGCAGCCCACTACCCGGGACTGAAGCTTTCTTT.

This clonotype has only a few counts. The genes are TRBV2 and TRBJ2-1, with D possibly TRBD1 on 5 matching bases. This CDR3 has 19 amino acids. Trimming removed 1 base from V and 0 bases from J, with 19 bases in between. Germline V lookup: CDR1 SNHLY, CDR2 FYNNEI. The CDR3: CASSEDVWGAYRSYNEQFF. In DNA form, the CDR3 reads TGTGCCAGCAGTGAAGATGTGTGGGGCGCGTATCGCTCCTACAATGAGCAGTTCTTC.

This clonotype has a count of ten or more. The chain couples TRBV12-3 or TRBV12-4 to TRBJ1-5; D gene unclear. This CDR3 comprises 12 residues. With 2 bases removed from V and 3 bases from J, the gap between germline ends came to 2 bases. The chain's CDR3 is CASSLTNQPQHF. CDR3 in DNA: TGTGCCAGCAGTTTAACCAATCAGCCCCAGCATTTT.

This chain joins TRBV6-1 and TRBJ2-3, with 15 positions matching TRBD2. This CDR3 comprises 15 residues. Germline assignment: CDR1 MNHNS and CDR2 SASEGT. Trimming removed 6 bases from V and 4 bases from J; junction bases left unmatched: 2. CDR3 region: CASSWTSGGADTQYF. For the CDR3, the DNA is TGTGCCAGCAGCTGGACTAGCGGGGGGGCAGATACGCAGTATTTT.

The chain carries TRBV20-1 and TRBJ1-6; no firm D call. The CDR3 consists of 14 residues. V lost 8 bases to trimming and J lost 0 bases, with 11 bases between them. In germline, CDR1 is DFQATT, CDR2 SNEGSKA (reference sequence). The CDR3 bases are TGCAGTTTCCATGAGGGCTCCTATAATTCACCCCTCCACTTT. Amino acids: CSFHEGSYNSPLHF.

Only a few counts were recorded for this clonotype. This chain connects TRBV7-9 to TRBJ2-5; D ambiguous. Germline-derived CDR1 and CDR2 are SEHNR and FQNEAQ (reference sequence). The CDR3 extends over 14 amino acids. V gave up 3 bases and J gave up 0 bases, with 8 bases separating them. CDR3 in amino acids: CASSLRRDQETQYF. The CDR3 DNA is TGTGCCAGCAGCTTGAGAAGGGACCAAGAGACCCAGTACTTC. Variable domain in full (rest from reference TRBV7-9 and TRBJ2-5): DTGVSQNPRHKITKRGQNVTFRCDPISEHNRLYWYRQTLGQGPEFLTYFQNEAQLEKSRLLSDRFSAERPKGSFSTLEIQRTEQGDSAMYLCASSLRRDQETQYFGPGTRLLVL.

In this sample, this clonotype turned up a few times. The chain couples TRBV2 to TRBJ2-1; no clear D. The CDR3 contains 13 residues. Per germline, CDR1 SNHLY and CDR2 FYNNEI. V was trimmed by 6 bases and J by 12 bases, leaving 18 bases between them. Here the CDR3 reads CASRVGFGVGQFF. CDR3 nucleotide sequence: TGTGCCAGCAGGGTGGGGTTCGGAGTTGGGCAGTTCTTC.

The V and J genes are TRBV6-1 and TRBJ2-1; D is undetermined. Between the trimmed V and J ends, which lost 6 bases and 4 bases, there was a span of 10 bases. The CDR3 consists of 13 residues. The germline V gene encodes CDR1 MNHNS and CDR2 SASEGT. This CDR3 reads CASRPDQYNEQFF. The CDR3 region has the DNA TGTGCCAGCAGGCCAGACCAGTACAATGAGCAGTTCTTC.

CDR3 in amino acids: CASSAGTGRAETQYF. The CDR3 nucleotides read TGTGCCAGCAGCGCCGGGACGGGGAGGGCAGAGACCCAGTACTTC. The chain employs TRBV9 and TRBJ2-5; 7 nucleotides match TRBD2. Germline assignment: CDR1 SGDLS and CDR2 YYNGEE. The CDR3 consists of 15 residues. After removal of 3 bases from V and 4 bases from J, the junction contained 9 bases not matched to a gene.

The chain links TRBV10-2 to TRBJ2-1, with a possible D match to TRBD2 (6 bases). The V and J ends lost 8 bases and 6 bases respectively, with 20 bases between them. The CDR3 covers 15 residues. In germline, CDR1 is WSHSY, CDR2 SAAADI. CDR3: CASGMAGELANEQFF. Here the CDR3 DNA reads TGCGCCAGCGGGATGGCCGGCGAACTAGCCAATGAGCAGTTCTTC.

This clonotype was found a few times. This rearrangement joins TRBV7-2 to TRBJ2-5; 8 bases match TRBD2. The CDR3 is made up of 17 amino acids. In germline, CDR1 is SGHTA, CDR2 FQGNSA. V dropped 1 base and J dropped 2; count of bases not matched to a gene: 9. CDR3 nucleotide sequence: TGTGCCAGCAGCTTAGTTTCTTCTAGCGGGTTTCAAGAGACCCAGTACTTC. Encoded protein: CASSLVSSSGFQETQYF.

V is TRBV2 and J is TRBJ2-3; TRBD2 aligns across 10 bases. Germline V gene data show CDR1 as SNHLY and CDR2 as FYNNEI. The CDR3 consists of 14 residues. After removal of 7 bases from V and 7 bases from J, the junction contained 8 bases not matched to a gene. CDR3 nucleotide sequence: TGTGCCAGCATCGGCGGGACTAGCGCAAATACGCAGTATTTT. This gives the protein CASIGGTSANTQYF.

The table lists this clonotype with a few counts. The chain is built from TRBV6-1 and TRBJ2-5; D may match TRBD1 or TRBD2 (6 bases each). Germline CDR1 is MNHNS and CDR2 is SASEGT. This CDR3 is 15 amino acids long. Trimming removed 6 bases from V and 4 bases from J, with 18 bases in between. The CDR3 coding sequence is TGTGCCAGCAGGATACTTGACAGGAGGGGAGAGACCCAGTACTTC. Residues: CASRILDRRGETQYF.